This T cell receptor beta chain originates from a study of OX40 agonist ivuxolimab in advanced cancers. Background for the entire study: Ivuxolimab was a fully human IgG2 agonistic monoclonal antibody targeting the costimulatory receptor OX40 (CD134). Partial responses occurred in three dose-escalation patients: two with cutaneous melanoma and one with hepatocellular carcinoma. Of the roughly 50 dose-escalation patients, hepatocellular carcinoma was present in around 20, melanoma in about 15, renal cell carcinoma in 9 and head and neck cancer in 9. Patients were allowed to have had prior anti-PD-1, anti-PD-L1 or anti-CTLA-4 therapy, and 30% to 50% of the dose-escalation patients had previously received checkpoint inhibitors. In the dose-escalation cohort, 82.7% of patients were male, and the mean age was 60 years with a range of roughly 20 to 85. Intravenous ivuxolimab was administered to patients every 2 weeks at six dose levels: 0.01, 0.1, 0.3, 1.5, 3 and 10 mg/kg. The paper describes the monotherapy dose-escalation part (N ≈ 52 patients) of the phase I trial of ivuxolimab. The point of sequencing TCRbeta in the periphery was to test whether ivuxolimab changed TCR sequence diversity and drove clonal T-cell expansion.

The V and J ends are trimmed by 0 bases and 1 base, leaving 9 bases between them. CDR1 is given as MNHEY and CDR2 as SVGAGI, both from the germline V gene. The CDR3 spans 15 residues, from the cysteine through the phenylalanine. CDR3 DNA is the only sequence kept; it has 45 bases, read in frame from the first base. Genomic DNA was isolated from the sorted cells so that the TCRbeta CDR3 region could be sequenced. The immunoSEQ Assay was used to sequence the TCRbeta CDR3 regions. TCRdb re-hosts the immuneACCESS table, in-frame sequences only. Its copies lack some clones; in the studies checked, an unresolved V gene accounts for under half of them, and the cause for the rest is not known. This sample holds approximately 29,000 clones; about 79% were observed only once. The top ten clonotypes cover roughly 14% of the sample. Patients with a history of autoimmune disease or receiving systemic immunosuppression were excluded from the trial. Peripheral blood for TCR sequencing was drawn from every dose cohort at baseline, at cycle 4 day 1 and at cycle 7 day 1. The samples were drawn from a first-in-human, open-label, multicenter phase I dose-escalation trial of ivuxolimab. Adults with locally advanced or metastatic head and neck squamous cell, hepatocellular, melanoma or renal cell carcinoma were enrolled in the trial. Before TCR sequencing, CD4+ T cells and CD8+ T cells were sorted from peripheral blood as separate populations.

What the work shows at the level of the full study, not this receptor alone: In the 0.1-3.0 mg/kg groups, partial responders were among the patients with the lowest normalized peripheral clonal expansion, particularly in CD8+ T cells. At doses of 0.1 to 3.0 mg/kg, clonal expansion of both CD4+ and CD8+ blood T cells was observed from baseline to week 6. Antigen specificity was not determined for the clonally expanded peripheral T cells. Low levels of normalized T-cell clonal expansion were also seen in some nonresponding patients. After ivuxolimab, more expanded clones were found on average in CD8+ T cells than in CD4+ T cells.

Comments on this clone: No cognate antigen has been identified for it. No much larger clone exists at a distance of one base, and base qualities are not known.

The rearrangement combines TRBV6-5 with TRBJ1-1; there is no confident call for the D gene. Sequenced material: CD4+ or CD8+ T cells sorted from blood, taken in a trial of the OX40 agonist ivuxolimab. The receptor was derived from an adult with an advanced solid tumor such as melanoma, head and neck, liver or kidney cancer. At the DNA level, the sequence is TGTGCCAGCAGTTACTCGGTGTTTGCGAACACTGAAGCTTTCTTT. Its translation is CASSYSVFANTEAFF.